What follows are 8 T cell receptor beta chains derived from one specimen sequenced in a study of T cell changes during pregnancy in multiple sclerosis. Sequenced by immunoSEQ multiplex PCR; TCRdb stores in-frame clones only, minus some. This sample carries about 72,000 clones, 90% to 95% of them seen once, and the ten largest clones take roughly 0.7%. Here the sequenced sample was peripheral blood, taken in the third trimester of pregnancy. Receptors originate from a female donor in good health, enrolled as a control in a pregnancy study.

The chain's CDR3 is CASSGTGFNTGELFF. The CDR3 DNA follows: TGCGCCAGCAGCGGTACAGGGTTTAACACCGGGGAGCTGTTTTTT. The chain combines TRBV4-3 with TRBJ2-2; D is perhaps TRBD1 (6 bases). The germline V gene has CDR1 LGHNA and CDR2 YSLEER. The CDR3 has 15 residues. Trimming stripped 5 bases from V and 2 bases from J, with 12 bases between.

This clone was detected only a few times. V gene TRBV6-4 combines with J gene TRBJ2-5, with 10 bases aligning to TRBD2. This CDR3 spans 15 amino acids. Germline V gives CDR1 MRHNA, CDR2 SNTAGT. The V and J ends lost 4 bases and 1 base, in that order; junction bases with no gene match: 3. In DNA form, the CDR3 reads TGTGCCAGCAGTGCAGTAGCGGGGGGCCAAGAGACCCAGTACTTC. As protein: CASSAVAGGQETQYF.

The chain links TRBV18 to TRBJ1-1, with 7 bases aligning to TRBD1. There are 14 residues in the CDR3. CDR1 is KGHSH, CDR2 LQKENI, per germline. V dropped 5 bases and J dropped 0; count of bases not matched to a gene: 3. The CDR3 sequence is CASSSGQLNTEAFF. CDR3 bases: TGTGCCAGCTCATCGGGACAGCTGAACACTGAAGCTTTCTTT.

The chain couples TRBV29-1 to TRBJ2-7; TRBD1 matches 8 bases. V lost 2 bases, J lost 6 bases, and 6 bases stayed unmatched. The CDR3 spans 13 residues. The germline CDR1 and CDR2 sequences are SQVTM and ANQGSEA. This CDR3 is CSVEQGAPLEQYF. For the CDR3, the DNA is TGCAGCGTTGAACAGGGGGCTCCTCTCGAGCAGTACTTC.

V gene TRBV4-1 combines with J gene TRBJ2-5, with 7 positions matching TRBD2. The trim removed 1 base at V and 2 bases at J, leaving 4 bases unmatched. Germline CDR1 MGHRA, CDR2 YSYEKL. This CDR3 is built from 15 residues. CDR3 sequence (DNA): TGCGCCAGCAGCCAAGCTAGCGGAGAGCAAGAGACCCAGTACTTC. Encoded protein: CASSQASGEQETQYF.

CDR3 amino acids: CASSLEDRGLSGELFF. DNA for the CDR3: TGTGCCAGCAGTTTAGAGGACAGGGGGCTTAGCGGGGAGCTGTTTTTT. The rearrangement uses TRBV28 and TRBJ2-2, with 11 bases identical to TRBD1. CDR1 and CDR2 (germline): MDHEN, SYDVKM. The junction had 6 bases not matched to a gene; V was cut back by 2 bases and J by 7 bases. CDR3 length: 16 amino acids. The complete variable domain, with remaining parts taken from reference TRBV28 and TRBJ2-2, reads DVKVTQSSRYLVKRTGEKVFLECVQDMDHENMFWYRQDPGLGLRLIYFSYDVKMKEKGDIPEGYSVSREKKERFSLILESASTNQTSMYLCASSLEDRGLSGELFFGEGSRLTVL.

V usage is TRBV6-5 and J usage is TRBJ1-1; possibly TRBD1 for D (5 bases). CDR3 length: 14 residues. The ends were cut back, 5 bases at V and 3 bases at J, with 13 bases in the middle. Per germline, CDR1 MNHEY and CDR2 SVGAGI. CDR3 sequence: CASSRGSGDTEAFF. CDR3 nucleotides: TGTGCCAGCAGTCGGGGGTCCGGCGACACTGAAGCTTTCTTT.

J is TRBJ1-2 and V is TRBV7-2; D call uncertain. Trimming removed 1 base at V and 2 bases at J, with 11 bases between. This CDR3 has 15 residues. Germline V gives CDR1 SGHTA, CDR2 FQGNSA. CDR3: CASSLGAASNYGYTF. The DNA of the CDR3 is TGTGCCAGCAGCTTAGGTGCGGCGTCCAACTATGGCTACACCTTC.